The clone carrying this TCR beta chain was seen a single time. This sample is drawn from a study of blood T cell repertoires in COVID-19. Study information: The United States, Italy and Spain provided the acute and convalescent COVID-19 samples. Sample material is recorded as cDNA or gDNA derived from T cells, B-cell-depleted T cells, or PBMCs.

CDR1 is LGHDT and CDR2 is YNNKEL in the germline V gene (reference sequence). The CDR3 spans 12 residues. Trimming stripped 11 bases from V and 5 bases from J, with 12 bases between. In the original analysis: Estimated nucleated cell counts came from reference gene primer amplification. The method was immunoSEQ multiplex PCR; TCRdb's version includes in-frame clones alone and lacks a portion of them. The DNA was the basis for D and trimming; V, J and clone size are from that table. The sample carries fewer than 400,000 clones, over 70% recorded once. This sequence joins TRBV3-1 (or the pseudogene TRBV3-2) and TRBJ2-2, with D maybe TRBD1 (6 bases). Input material: peripheral blood. The sequence derives from a man aged 25 to 45 with active or convalescent COVID-19. In nucleotides, the CDR3 is TGTGCCGCAGGAACAGGGACCGGGGAGCTGTTTTTT. Translating it yields CAAGTGTGELFF.